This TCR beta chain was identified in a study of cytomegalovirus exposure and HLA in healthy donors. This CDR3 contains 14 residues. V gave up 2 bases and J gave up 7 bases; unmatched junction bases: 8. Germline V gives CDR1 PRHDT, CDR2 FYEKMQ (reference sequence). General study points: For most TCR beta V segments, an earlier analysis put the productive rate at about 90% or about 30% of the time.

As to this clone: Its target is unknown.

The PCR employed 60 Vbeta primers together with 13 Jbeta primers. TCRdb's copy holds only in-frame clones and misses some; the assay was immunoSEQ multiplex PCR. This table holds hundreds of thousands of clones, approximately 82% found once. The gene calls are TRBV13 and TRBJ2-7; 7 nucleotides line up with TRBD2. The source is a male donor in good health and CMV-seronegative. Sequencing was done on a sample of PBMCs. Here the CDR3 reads CASSLTGGENEQYF. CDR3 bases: TGTGCCAGCAGCTTAACGGGAGGCGAGAATGAGCAGTACTTC.